The 22 T cell receptor beta chains below were found in one sample sequenced in a study of human T cells and chemical hapten exposure. Stated time point: patch test 1, 2 weeks after DPC sensitization. The treatment is: therapeutic diphenylcyclopropenone sensitization with weekly scalp DPC. TCRdb analysed the RACE reads with MiXCR anew, one entry per CDR3 protein. The sample holds some 340,000 distinct CDR3 sequences; approximately 6.3% are singletons and the top ten take 7.5% to 9%. The specimen comprised whole blood, sampled in connection with sensitization to the hapten diphenylcyclopropenone (DPC). All receptors come from a woman under 30 with alopecia areata. Some clones in this sample may be carry-over from other donors' samples.

This clonotype was counted at least ten times. CDR3 loop: CASTGTAGGADIQYF. The CDR3 DNA sequence: TGTGCCAGCACCGGGACAGCCGGAGGAGCGGACATTCAGTACTTC. The genes are TRBV6-2 or TRBV6-3 and TRBJ2-4; 7 nucleotides line up with TRBD1. The CDR3 loop spans 15 amino acids. CDR1 and CDR2 (germline): MNHEY, SVGEGT. J gave up 8 bases and V 7 bases, and 14 bases lay outside the gene matches.

This clonotype was seen more than once but under ten times. The rearrangement joins TRBV11-1 to TRBJ1-2; D is undetermined. CDR3 size: 15 residues. Germline V gives CDR1 SGHAT, CDR2 FQDESV (reference sequence). The V end was cut by 5 bases, the J end by 2 bases, with 15 bases between. CDR3 nucleotide sequence: TGTGCCAGCAGCCCCTGGGAGGCTGAGAACTATGGCTACACCTTC. Amino acids: CASSPWEAENYGYTF.

This clonotype appeared a few times. The rearrangement uses TRBV29-1 and TRBJ1-6; D uncertain. Germline V gives CDR1 SQVTM, CDR2 ANQGSEA. This CDR3 comprises 14 residues. Between the trimmed V and J ends, which lost 1 base and 7 bases, there was a span of 11 bases. For the CDR3, the DNA is TGCAGCGTTGAAGGGCCGGGTAGGAATTCACCCCTCCACTTT. The encoded protein is CSVEGPGRNSPLHF. The full variable domain, completed using reference TRBV29-1 and TRBJ1-6, is SAVISQKPSRDICQRGTSLTIQCQVDSQVTMMFWYRQQPGQSLTLIATANQGSEATYESGFVIDKFPISRPNLTFSTLTVSNMSPEDSSIYLCSVEGPGRNSPLHFGNGTRLTVT.

The rearrangement links TRBV20-1 to TRBJ2-4, with 8 bases lining up with TRBD2. The V gene end was trimmed by 3 bases and the J gene end by 7 bases; junction bases not matched to a gene: 11. The CDR3 extends over 15 amino acids. Looked up from germline, CDR1 is DFQATT and CDR2 is SNEGSKA (reference sequence). In DNA, the CDR3 is TGCAGTGCTAGCGGGGGGGCCCGCCTAGCCAACATTCAGTACTTC. Protein: CSASGGARLANIQYF.

Note on this clonotype: The junction departs from germline at one end; a sequencing error may be responsible. V gene TRBV6-5 combines with J gene TRBJ2-2; a possible D gene is TRBD1 (5 bases). Germline loops: CDR1 MNHEY, CDR2 SVGAGI. The CDR3 consists of 15 residues. CDR3 nucleotides: TGTGCCAGCACTTACGGCGGCTCCAGGGACGGGGAGCTGTTTTTT. Translation gives CASTYGGSRDGELFF.

This clonotype was observed many times. The J gene is TRBJ2-3, the V gene TRBV20-1; 7 positions agree with TRBD1. Germline V gene lookup returns CDR1 DFQATT and CDR2 SNEGSKA (reference sequence). The CDR3 has 16 residues. V lost 3 bases, J lost 7 bases, and 16 bases stayed unmatched. CDR3 sequence reads: CSARPGQVQFLNTQYF. The CDR3 DNA is TGCAGTGCTAGGCCCGGACAGGTCCAATTCCTGAATACGCAGTATTTT.

The sample holds a few counts of this clonotype. This chain connects TRBV4-3 to TRBJ2-4; D is possibly TRBD2 (5 bases). Germline V CDR1 and CDR2: LGHNA, YSLEER. V was clipped by 0 bases and J by 2 bases, with 11 bases between them. The CDR3 has 16 residues. The CDR3 coding sequence is TGCGCCAGCAGCCAAGATACGCGGGCTTCCAAAAACATTCAGTACTTC. Its protein product is CASSQDTRASKNIQYF.

The V and J genes are TRBV2 and TRBJ1-6; D is uncertain. The germline V and J ends were trimmed by 4 bases and 10 bases, with 14 bases remaining between them. The V gene's germline CDR1 is SNHLY and CDR2 FYNNEI. CDR3 length equals 14 residues. CDR3 in DNA: TGTGCCAGCAGTGCCGAGGCGTCAGGATCACCCCTCCACTTT. This gives the protein CASSAEASGSPLHF.

A few counts support this clonotype. J is TRBJ1-6 and V is TRBV5-6; D call uncertain. From germline, CDR1 is SGHDT and CDR2 YYEEEE. This CDR3 contains 13 residues. V was clipped by 4 bases and J by 5 bases, with 7 bases between them. CDR3 residues: CASSRRHNSPLHF. In DNA form, the CDR3 reads TGTGCCAGCAGCCGCCGCCATAATTCACCCCTCCACTTT.

V usage is TRBV7-2 and J usage is TRBJ2-7, with D possibly being TRBD2 (7 bases). V lost 0 bases and J 5 bases, leaving 14 bases between the germline ends. Looked up from germline, CDR1 is SGHTA and CDR2 is FQGNSA. The CDR3 sequence is 15 residues long. The CDR3 protein is CASSLAGGGAHEQYF. The CDR3 bases are TGTGCCAGCAGCTTAGCGGGAGGGGGGGCCCACGAGCAGTACTTC.

This clonotype was counted at least ten times. The chain combines TRBV14 with TRBJ2-3; 7 bases are a match to TRBD1. This CDR3 spans 16 amino acids. The germline V gene encodes CDR1 SGHDN and CDR2 FVKESK. The J segment lost 0 bases and the V segment lost 4 bases, leaving 7 bases of the junction unmatched. CDR3 amino acids: CASSLWTGLSTDTQYF. Written as DNA, the CDR3 is TGTGCCAGCAGCCTATGGACAGGCCTTAGCACAGATACGCAGTATTTT.

The CDR3 DNA follows: TGTGCCAGCAGCCAAGATAAGTCGGGACGGCTCTATGGCTACACCTTC. It specifies CASSQDKSGRLYGYTF. The J gene is TRBJ1-2, the V gene TRBV4-2; perhaps TRBD1 as D (5 bases). The CDR3 runs 16 residues. From germline, CDR1 is LGHNA and CDR2 YNFKEQ. V was shortened by 0 bases and J by 4 bases, with 15 bases between the two germline ends.

This chain joins TRBV29-1 and TRBJ2-3, with D possibly matching TRBD1 (6 bases). CDR1 is SQVTM and CDR2 is ANQGSEA in the germline V gene. CDR3 size: 16 residues. Trimming stripped 6 bases from V and 0 bases from J, with 19 bases between. The CDR3 DNA is TGCAGCGTCACAGGGATTTCAGCTCCTAGCACAGATACGCAGTATTTT. Translating gives CSVTGISAPSTDTQYF.

The sample holds a few counts of this clonotype. The germline gene is not matched at one end of the junction; a read error may be the cause. The genes are TRBV12-3 or TRBV12-4 and TRBJ2-1, with unresolved D. The CDR3 loop spans 14 amino acids. CDR3 DNA: TGTGCCAGCAGTCCCCCGGAGAGCGCTGCAAGTAGGCTCTTC. Translation: CASSPPESAASRLF.

The CDR3 DNA is TGTGCCAGCAGTTATGGGACAACCCCTGAAGCTTTCTTT. It specifies CASSYGTTPEAFF. The chain combines TRBV12-3 or TRBV12-4 with TRBJ1-1; maybe TRBD1 (6 bases). The CDR3 extends over 13 amino acids. V gave up 4 bases and J gave up 6 bases, with 12 bases separating them.

In its sample, this clonotype was seen once. This clone may be a read error of a much larger clone one base away. This rearrangement joins TRBV15 to TRBJ1-4, with D perhaps matching TRBD1 (6 bases). The germline V gene encodes CDR1 LNHNV and CDR2 YYDKDF (reference sequence). CDR3 length: 17 residues. Trimming removed 1 base from V and 0 bases from J, with 12 bases in between. The CDR3 loop reads CATSRGLGAPTNEKLFF. The CDR3 nucleotides are TGTGCCACCAGCAGAGGTTTGGGGGCTCCAACTAATGAAAAACTGTTTTTT.

The chain links TRBV28 to TRBJ1-1, with TRBD1 matching over 9 bases. This CDR3 has 16 residues. CDR1 is MDHEN and CDR2 is SYDVKM in the germline V gene. Unmatched junction bases numbered 10, after V lost 6 bases and J lost 2 bases. CDR3 residues: CASRRAGTGFNTEAFF. The CDR3 DNA follows: TGTGCCAGCAGGCGAGCCGGGACAGGGTTCAACACTGAAGCTTTCTTT.

CDR3 in DNA: TGTGCCAGCAGTCGCGAGACAGCGGCCAAAAACATTCAGTACTTC. This sequence encodes CASSRETAAKNIQYF. This chain connects TRBV6-2 or TRBV6-3 to TRBJ2-4; a weak D match, TRBD1 (5 bases). Per germline, CDR1 MNHEY and CDR2 SVGEGT. The V end was cut by 5 bases, the J end by 1 base, with 12 bases between. This CDR3 is built from 15 residues.

V gene TRBV12-3 or TRBV12-4 combines with J gene TRBJ1-5; the D is unclear. CDR3 length equals 14 residues. V dropped 3 bases and J dropped 0 bases, with 6 bases sitting between them. Here the CDR3 reads CASSFFISNQPQHF. CDR3 DNA sequence: TGTGCCAGCAGTTTTTTCATTAGCAATCAGCCCCAGCATTTT.

The table lists this clonotype with a few counts. V is TRBV5-1 and J is TRBJ2-2, with TRBD2 matching 10 bases. Germline loops: CDR1 SGHRS, CDR2 YFSETQ. The CDR3 spans 16 residues. Losses at the gene ends were 5 bases for V and 0 bases for J; bases not matched to a gene: 4. The CDR3 DNA sequence: TGCGCCAGCAGATTTAGCGGGGGGACGAACACCGGGGAGCTGTTTTTT. This gives the protein CASRFSGGTNTGELFF.

This clonotype was seen a handful of times. The chain carries TRBV12-3 or TRBV12-4 and TRBJ2-1, with TRBD2 matching over 7 bases. The CDR3 runs 15 residues. The junction had 3 bases not matched to a gene; V was cut back by 0 bases and J by 4 bases. The CDR3 DNA reads TGTGCCAGCAGTTTAGCGGGGGGGTTTTACAATGAGCAGTTCTTC. Its translation is CASSLAGGFYNEQFF.

This clonotype came up a few times. This chain connects TRBV29-1 to TRBJ1-2; TRBD1 aligns across 9 bases. The V segment lost 7 bases and the J segment 2 bases; nucleotides outside the gene matches: 5. This CDR3 contains 13 residues. Germline V CDR1 and CDR2: SQVTM, ANQGSEA. The CDR3, as DNA: TGCAGCGCGCGGACAGGGGACAACTATGGCTACACCTTC. The encoded protein is CSARTGDNYGYTF. The complete variable domain, with remaining parts taken from reference TRBV29-1 and TRBJ1-2, reads SAVISQKPSRDICQRGTSLTIQCQVDSQVTMMFWYRQQPGQSLTLIATANQGSEATYESGFVIDKFPISRPNLTFSTLTVSNMSPEDSSIYLCSARTGDNYGYTFGSGTRLTVV.